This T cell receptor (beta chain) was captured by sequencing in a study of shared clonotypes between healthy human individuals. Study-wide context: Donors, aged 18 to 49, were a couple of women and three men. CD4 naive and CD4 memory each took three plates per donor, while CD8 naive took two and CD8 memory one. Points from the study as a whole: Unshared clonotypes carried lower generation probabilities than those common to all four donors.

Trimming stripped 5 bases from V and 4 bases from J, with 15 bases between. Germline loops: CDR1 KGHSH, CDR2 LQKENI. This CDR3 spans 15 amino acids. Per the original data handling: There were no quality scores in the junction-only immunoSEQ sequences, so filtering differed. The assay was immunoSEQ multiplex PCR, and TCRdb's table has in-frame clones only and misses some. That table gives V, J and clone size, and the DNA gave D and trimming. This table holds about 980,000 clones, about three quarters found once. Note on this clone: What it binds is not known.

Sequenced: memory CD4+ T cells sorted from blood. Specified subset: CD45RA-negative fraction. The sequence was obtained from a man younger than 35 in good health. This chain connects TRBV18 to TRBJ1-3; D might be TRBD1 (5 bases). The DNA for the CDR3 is TGTGCCAGCTCAGGGACGTCGGGAAGAGGAAACACCATATATTTT. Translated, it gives CASSGTSGRGNTIYF.